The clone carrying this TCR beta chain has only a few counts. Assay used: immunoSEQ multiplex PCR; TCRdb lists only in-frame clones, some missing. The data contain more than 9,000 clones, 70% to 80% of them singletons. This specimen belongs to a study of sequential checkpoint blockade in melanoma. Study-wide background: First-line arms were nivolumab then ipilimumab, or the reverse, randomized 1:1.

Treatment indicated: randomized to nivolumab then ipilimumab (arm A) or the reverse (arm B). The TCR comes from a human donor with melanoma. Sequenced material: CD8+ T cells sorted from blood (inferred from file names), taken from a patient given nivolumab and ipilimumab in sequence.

The CDR3 is CASSLLAANEKLFF. The CDR3 coding sequence is TGTGCCAGCAGCTTATTGGCGGCTAATGAAAAACTGTTTTTT. V and J are TRBV7-9 and TRBJ1-4; D call uncertain. The CDR3 covers 14 residues. The germline V gene encodes CDR1 SEHNR and CDR2 FQNEAQ (reference sequence). Trimming pared 2 bases from V and 3 bases from J, leaving 7 bases between.